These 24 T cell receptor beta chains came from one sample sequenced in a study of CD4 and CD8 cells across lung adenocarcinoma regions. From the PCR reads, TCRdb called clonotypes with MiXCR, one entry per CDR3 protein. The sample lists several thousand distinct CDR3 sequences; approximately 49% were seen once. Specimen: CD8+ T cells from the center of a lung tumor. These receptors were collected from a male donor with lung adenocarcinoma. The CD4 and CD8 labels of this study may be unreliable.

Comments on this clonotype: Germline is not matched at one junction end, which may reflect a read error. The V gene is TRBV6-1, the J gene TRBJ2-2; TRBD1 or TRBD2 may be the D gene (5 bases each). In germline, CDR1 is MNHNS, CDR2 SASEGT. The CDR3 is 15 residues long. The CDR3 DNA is TGTGCCAGCAGTCGACGGGGTATGGACACCGGGACGCTGTATTTT. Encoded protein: CASSRRGMDTGTLYF.

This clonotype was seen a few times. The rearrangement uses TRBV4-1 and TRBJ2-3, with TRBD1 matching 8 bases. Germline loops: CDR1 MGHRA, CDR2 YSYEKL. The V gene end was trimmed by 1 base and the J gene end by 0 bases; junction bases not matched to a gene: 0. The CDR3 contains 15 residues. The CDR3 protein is CASSQGQGSTDTQYF. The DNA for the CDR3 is TGCGCCAGCAGCCAAGGACAGGGGAGCACAGATACGCAGTATTTT.

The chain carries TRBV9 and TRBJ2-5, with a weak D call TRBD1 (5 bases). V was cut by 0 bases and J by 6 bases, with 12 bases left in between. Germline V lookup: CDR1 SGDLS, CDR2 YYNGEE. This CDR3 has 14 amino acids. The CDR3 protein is CASSVEGQAQTQYF. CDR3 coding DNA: TGTGCCAGCAGCGTAGAAGGACAAGCCCAGACCCAGTACTTC. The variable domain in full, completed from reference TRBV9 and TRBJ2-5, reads DSGVTQTPKHLITATGQRVTLRCSPRSGDLSVYWYQQSLDQGLQFLIQYYNGEERAKGNILERFSAQQFPDLHSELNLSSLELGDSALYFCASSVEGQAQTQYFGPGTRLLVL.

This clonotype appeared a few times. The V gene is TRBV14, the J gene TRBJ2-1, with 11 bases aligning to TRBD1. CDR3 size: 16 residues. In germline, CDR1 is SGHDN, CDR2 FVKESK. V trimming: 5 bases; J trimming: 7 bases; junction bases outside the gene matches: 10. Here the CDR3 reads CASSVPGTGGLNEQFF. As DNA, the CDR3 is TGTGCCAGCAGCGTCCCCGGGACAGGGGGGCTAAATGAGCAGTTCTTC.

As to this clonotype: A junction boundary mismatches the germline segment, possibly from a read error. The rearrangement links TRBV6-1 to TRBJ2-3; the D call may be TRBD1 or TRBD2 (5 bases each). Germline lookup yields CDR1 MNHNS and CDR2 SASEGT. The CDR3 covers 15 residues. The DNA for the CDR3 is TGTGCCAGCAGTGAGGGGGTGCGAGCCACAGATACTCAGTACTTT. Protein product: CASSEGVRATDTQYF.

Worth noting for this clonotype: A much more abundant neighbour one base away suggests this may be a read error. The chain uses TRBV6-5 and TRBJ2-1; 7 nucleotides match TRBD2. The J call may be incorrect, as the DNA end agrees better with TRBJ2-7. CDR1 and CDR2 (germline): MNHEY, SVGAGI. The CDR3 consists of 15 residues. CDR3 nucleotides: TGTGCCAGCAGTTACTCCCTGGCGGGAGTGAGTGAGCAGTACTTC. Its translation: CASSYSLAGVSEQYF.

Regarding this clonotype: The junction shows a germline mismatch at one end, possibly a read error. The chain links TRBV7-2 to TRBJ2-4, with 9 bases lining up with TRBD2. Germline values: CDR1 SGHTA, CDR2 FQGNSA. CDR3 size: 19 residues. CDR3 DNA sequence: TGTGCCAGCACCAACTCGTCGGGACTGGCGGGGGGGCCTAGAAACACGCAGTACTTT. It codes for CASTNSSGLAGGPRNTQYF. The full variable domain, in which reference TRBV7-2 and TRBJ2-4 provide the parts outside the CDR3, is GAGVSQSPSNKVTEKGKDVELRCDPISGHTALYWYRQSLGQGLEFLIYFQGNSAPDKSGLPSDRFSAERTGGSVSTLTIQRTQQEDSAVYLCASTNSSGLAGGPRNTQYFGAGTRLSVL.

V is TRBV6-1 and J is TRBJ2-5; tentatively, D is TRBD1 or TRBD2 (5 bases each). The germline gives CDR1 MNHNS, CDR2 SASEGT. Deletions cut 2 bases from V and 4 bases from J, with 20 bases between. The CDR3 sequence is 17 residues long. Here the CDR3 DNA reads TGTGCCAGCAGTGAACCATCAAGGACAATACGGGGAGAGACCCAGTACTTC. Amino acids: CASSEPSRTIRGETQYF.

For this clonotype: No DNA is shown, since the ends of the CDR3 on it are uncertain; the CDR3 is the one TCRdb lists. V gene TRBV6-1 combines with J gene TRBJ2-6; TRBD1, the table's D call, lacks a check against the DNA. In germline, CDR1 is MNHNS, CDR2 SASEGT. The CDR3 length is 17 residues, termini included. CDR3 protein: CASTGIGVGSGANVLNF.

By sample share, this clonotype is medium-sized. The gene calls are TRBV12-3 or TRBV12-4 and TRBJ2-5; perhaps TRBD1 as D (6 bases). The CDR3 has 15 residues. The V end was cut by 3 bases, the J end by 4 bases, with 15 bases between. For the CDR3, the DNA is TGTGCCAGCAGTTTTAGCCAGGGGACGGGAGAGACCCAGTACTTC. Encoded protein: CASSFSQGTGETQYF.

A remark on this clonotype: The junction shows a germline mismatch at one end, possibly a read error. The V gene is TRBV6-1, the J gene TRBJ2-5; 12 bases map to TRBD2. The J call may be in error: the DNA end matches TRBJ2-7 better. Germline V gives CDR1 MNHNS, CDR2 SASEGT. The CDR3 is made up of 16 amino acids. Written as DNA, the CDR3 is TGTGCCAGCAGGGAAGGGCCTAGCGGGAGGGCCTACGAGCAGTACTTC. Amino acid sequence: CASREGPSGRAYEQYF.

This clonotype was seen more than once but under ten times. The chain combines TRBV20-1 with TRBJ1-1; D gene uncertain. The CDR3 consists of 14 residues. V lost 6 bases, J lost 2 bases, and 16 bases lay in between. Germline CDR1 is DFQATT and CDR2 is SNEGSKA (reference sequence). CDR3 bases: TGCAGTGCCGAGGCCGGGGAGTTCAACACTGAAGCTTTCTTT. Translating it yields CSAEAGEFNTEAFF.

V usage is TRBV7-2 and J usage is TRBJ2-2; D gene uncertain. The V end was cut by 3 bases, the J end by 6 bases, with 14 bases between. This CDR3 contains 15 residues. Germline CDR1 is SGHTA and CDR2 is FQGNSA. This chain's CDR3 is CASSFWAEKSGELFF. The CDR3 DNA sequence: TGTGCCAGCAGCTTTTGGGCAGAAAAGTCCGGGGAGCTGTTTTTT.

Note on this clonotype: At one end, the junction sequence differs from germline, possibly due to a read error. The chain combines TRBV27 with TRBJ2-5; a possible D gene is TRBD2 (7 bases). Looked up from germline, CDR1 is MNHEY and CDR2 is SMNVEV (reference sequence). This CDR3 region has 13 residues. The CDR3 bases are TGTGCCAGCAGGGGGAGGGGTCGGGACACCCTGTCTTTC. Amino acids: CASRGRGRDTLSF.

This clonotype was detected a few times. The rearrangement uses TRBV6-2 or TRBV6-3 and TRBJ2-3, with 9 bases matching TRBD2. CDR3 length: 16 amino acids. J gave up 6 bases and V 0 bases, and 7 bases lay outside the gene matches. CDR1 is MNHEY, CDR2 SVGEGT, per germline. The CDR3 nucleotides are TGTGCCAGCAGTTACTCTGGCGGGAGGGCCAGTGATACGCAGTATTTT. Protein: CASSYSGGRASDTQYF.

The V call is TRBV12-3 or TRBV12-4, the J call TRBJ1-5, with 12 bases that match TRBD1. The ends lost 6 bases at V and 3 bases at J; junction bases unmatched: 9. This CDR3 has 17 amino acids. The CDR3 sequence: CASSLGQGANLNQPQHF. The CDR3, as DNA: TGTGCCAGCAGCCTGGGACAGGGGGCGAATCTCAATCAGCCCCAGCATTTT.

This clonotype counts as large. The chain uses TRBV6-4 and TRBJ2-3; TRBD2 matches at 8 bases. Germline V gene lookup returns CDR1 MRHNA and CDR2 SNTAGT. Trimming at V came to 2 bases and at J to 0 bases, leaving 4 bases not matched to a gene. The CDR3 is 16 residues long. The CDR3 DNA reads TGTGCCAGCAGTGACGGAGCGGGGGCTAGCACAGATACGCAGTATTTT. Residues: CASSDGAGASTDTQYF.

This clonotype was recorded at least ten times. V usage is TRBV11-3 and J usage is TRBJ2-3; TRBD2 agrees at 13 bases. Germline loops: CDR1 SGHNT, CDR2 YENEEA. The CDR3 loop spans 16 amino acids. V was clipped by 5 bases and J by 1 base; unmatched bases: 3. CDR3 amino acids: CASSPGTSGGTDTQYF. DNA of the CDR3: TGTGCCAGCAGCCCCGGGACTAGCGGGGGCACAGATACGCAGTATTTT.

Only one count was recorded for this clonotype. The CDR3 protein is CAGSVGGDKDTQYF. The CDR3 DNA sequence: TGTGCGGGGAGCGTGGGCGGGGACAAAGATACGCAGTACTTC. This chain links TRBV7-2 with TRBJ2-1; tentatively, D is TRBD1 or TRBD2 (6 bases each). The J call may be faulty, since TRBJ2-7 better matches the DNA end. The CDR3 totals 14 residues. Germline-derived CDR1 and CDR2 are SGHTA and FQGNSA.

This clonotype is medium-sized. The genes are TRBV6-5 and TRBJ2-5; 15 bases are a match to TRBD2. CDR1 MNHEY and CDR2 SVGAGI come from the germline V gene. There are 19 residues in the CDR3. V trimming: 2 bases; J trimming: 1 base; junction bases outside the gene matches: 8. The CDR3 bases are TGTGCCAGCAGTTACGTGGGACTAGCGGGAGGTCAAGTCCAAGAGACCCAGTACTTC. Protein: CASSYVGLAGGQVQETQYF.

CDR3 nucleotides: TGTGCCAGCAGTCGAGCGGGAAGTAACACCGAGGAGCAGTATTTT. It yields the protein CASSRAGSNTEEQYF. The chain combines TRBV6-1 with TRBJ2-2; 7 bases agree with TRBD2. Near its end, the DNA agrees better with TRBJ2-3, so the J call may be wrong. In germline, CDR1 is MNHNS, CDR2 SASEGT. This CDR3 contains 15 residues.

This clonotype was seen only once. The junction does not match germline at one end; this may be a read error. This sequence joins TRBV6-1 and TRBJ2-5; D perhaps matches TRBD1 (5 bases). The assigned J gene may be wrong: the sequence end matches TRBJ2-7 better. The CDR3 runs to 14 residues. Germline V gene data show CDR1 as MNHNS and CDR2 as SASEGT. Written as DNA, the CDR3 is TGTGTCAGCAGTACCGGACATACCCTCTACGAGCAGTACTTC. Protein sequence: CVSSTGHTLYEQYF.

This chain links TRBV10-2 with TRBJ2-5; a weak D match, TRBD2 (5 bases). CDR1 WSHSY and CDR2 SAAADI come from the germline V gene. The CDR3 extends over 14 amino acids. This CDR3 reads CAGSEGRDQETQYF. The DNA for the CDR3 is TGCGCGGGCAGTGAGGGCCGAGACCAAGAGACCCAGTACTTC.

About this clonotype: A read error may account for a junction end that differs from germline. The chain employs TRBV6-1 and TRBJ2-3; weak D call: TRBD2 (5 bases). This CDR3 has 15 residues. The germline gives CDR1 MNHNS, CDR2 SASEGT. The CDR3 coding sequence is TGTGCCAGCAGGAGGGCGAGCGGAACCACAGATACGCAGTATTTC. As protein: CASRRASGTTDTQYF.